A selection of T cell receptor beta chains follows, all from one sample in a study of blood T cell repertoires in COVID-19. The assay was immunoSEQ multiplex PCR, and TCRdb's table has in-frame clones only and misses some. The sample records about 210,000 clones, 70% to 90% being singletons. The sequencing sample was made of peripheral blood. These receptors were taken from a man aged 35 to 55 with acute or convalescent COVID-19. Both conserved end residues are part of each CDR3. D genes are given only for firm matches. The size field is filled for only some rows; it gives once, few, many or a size class.

d_gene	v_gene	abundance	j_gene	CDR3aa	CDR3nt
NA	TRBV6-5	NA	TRBJ1-1	CASKIIENTEAFF	TGTGCCAGCAAGATTATAGAGAACACTGAAGCTTTCTTT
TRBD2	TRBV11-2	NA	TRBJ2-7	CASRSSGPSYEQYF	TGTGCCAGCAGGTCTAGCGGGCCCTCCTACGAGCAGTACTTC
NA	TRBV13	NA	TRBJ2-4	CASSPPVVNAKNIQYF	TGTGCCAGCAGCCCCCCCGTAGTAAATGCCAAAAACATTCAGTACTTC
TRBD1	TRBV7-2	NA	TRBJ1-2	CASTPQGDYGYTF	TGTGCCAGCACCCCGCAGGGGGACTATGGCTACACCTTC
TRBD1	TRBV16	few	TRBJ1-2	CASSRLTGNYGYTF	TGTGCCAGCAGCCGACTGACAGGGAACTATGGCTACACCTTC
NA	TRBV7-7	NA	TRBJ2-2	CASSSGTSNTGELFF	TGTGCCAGCAGCTCGGGGACATCGAACACCGGGGAGCTGTTTTTT
NA	TRBV7-2	NA	TRBJ2-1	CASSFGWPGAYNEQFF	TGTGCCAGCAGCTTCGGCTGGCCGGGAGCGTACAATGAGCAGTTCTTC
NA	TRBV6-1	few	TRBJ1-4	CASSDNRAQPGELFF	TGTGCCAGCAGTGACAACAGGGCCCAGCCTGGGGAACTGTTTTTT
TRBD2	TRBV4-1	NA	TRBJ2-7	CASSLRGLAGGFGDEQYF	TGCGCCAGCAGCTTGAGGGGGCTAGCGGGGGGATTTGGGGACGAGCAGTACTTC
TRBD1	TRBV6-1	NA	TRBJ2-3	CASSENPRGPTTDTQYF	TGTGCCAGCAGTGAAAATCCCAGGGGGCCTACCACAGATACGCAGTATTTT
TRBD1	TRBV27	NA	TRBJ1-4	CASKNRDRGEKLFF	TGTGCCAGCAAGAACCGGGACAGGGGTGAAAAACTGTTTTTT
TRBD1	TRBV7-2	NA	TRBJ2-7	CASSPAGGREQYF	TGTGCCAGCAGCCCGGCAGGGGGTCGGGAGCAGTACTTC
NA	TRBV5-1	once	TRBJ2-3	CASSSVDLTVSTDTQYF	TGCGCCAGCAGCTCCGTAGACTTAACCGTCAGCACAGATACGCAGTATTTT
NA	TRBV29-1	NA	TRBJ2-1	CSAGVGEHNEQFF	TGCAGCGCCGGCGTAGGGGAACACAATGAGCAGTTCTTC
NA	TRBV4-3	NA	TRBJ2-6	CASSQDHYSGANVLTF	TGCGCCAGCAGCCAAGATCACTACTCTGGGGCCAACGTCCTGACTTTC
NA	TRBV30	few	TRBJ1-6	CAWIPGGSRSPLHF	TGTGCCTGGATCCCCGGGGGAAGCCGTTCACCCCTCCACTTT
NA	TRBV29-1	NA	TRBJ2-7	CSVTRLYEQYF	TGCAGCGTAACCAGGCTATACGAGCAGTACTTC
TRBD1	TRBV6-4	NA	TRBJ1-2	CASSRDRGYGYTF	TGTGCCAGTTCTCGGGACAGAGGTTACGGCTACACCTTC
NA	TRBV28	NA	TRBJ2-1	CASRGVVDSYNEQFF	TGTGCCAGCAGAGGGGTGGTGGACTCCTACAATGAGCAGTTCTTC
NA	TRBV29-1	NA	TRBJ2-1	CSVVGSGSGDEQFF	TGCAGCGTTGTGGGGTCAGGGTCGGGCGATGAGCAGTTCTTC
TRBD1	TRBV7-6	NA	TRBJ1-6	CASSLETGGITSSPLHF	TGTGCCAGCAGCTTAGAGACAGGGGGAATAACGAGTTCACCCCTCCACTTT
TRBD1	TRBV7-8	NA	TRBJ2-7	CASSPRQGSYEQYF	TGTGCCAGCAGCCCAAGACAGGGCTCCTACGAGCAGTACTTC
TRBD1	TRBV5-1	NA	TRBJ2-6	CASSPRDRGRLSGANVLTF	TGCGCCAGCAGCCCCCGGGACAGGGGGCGACTCTCTGGGGCCAACGTCCTGACTTTC
NA	TRBV5-1	NA	TRBJ2-2	CASRPAGTANTGELFF	TGCGCCAGCAGGCCGGCCGGGACTGCGAACACCGGGGAGCTGTTTTTT
TRBD1	TRBV19	NA	TRBJ2-7	CASSFGQGDYEQYF	TGTGCCAGTAGTTTTGGACAGGGAGACTACGAGCAGTACTTC
TRBD1	TRBV2	NA	TRBJ1-2	CASRSDGTGSYGYTF	TGTGCCAGCAGGTCCGACGGGACAGGAAGCTATGGCTACACCTTC
NA	TRBV4-3	once	TRBJ1-3	CASSQDGRTQRGNTIYF	TGCGCCAGCAGCCAAGATGGAAGAACCCAGCGGGGAAACACCATATATTTT
NA	TRBV7-2	NA	TRBJ2-7	CASSSGTPSYEQYF	TGTGCCAGCAGCTCCGGGACTCCTTCCTACGAGCAGTACTTC
NA	TRBV7-2	NA	TRBJ1-5	CASSLQGLSQPQHF	TGTGCCAGCAGCTTACAGGGACTGAGTCAGCCCCAGCATTTT
TRBD1	TRBV28	NA	TRBJ1-2	CASSPLGEGTVYGYTF	TGTGCCAGCAGCCCACTCGGGGAAGGGACAGTCTATGGCTACACCTTC
NA	TRBV6-5	many	TRBJ2-7	CASSYSQGLYYEQYF	TGTGCCAGCAGTTACTCCCAGGGGCTATACTACGAGCAGTACTTC
NA	TRBV7-2	NA	TRBJ1-5	CASSSPDRNSNQPQHF	TGTGCCAGCAGCTCGCCAGACAGGAATAGCAATCAGCCCCAGCATTTT
NA	TRBV18	NA	TRBJ2-7	CASSLGEGYYEQYF	TGTGCCAGCTCACTCGGAGAGGGCTACTACGAGCAGTACTTC
NA	TRBV6-6	NA	TRBJ1-5	CASSRAGNQPQHF	TGTGCCAGTTCCAGGGCGGGGAATCAGCCCCAGCATTTT
NA	TRBV7-9	NA	TRBJ2-7	CASSLKGNPYEQYF	TGTGCCAGCAGCTTGAAGGGGAATCCCTACGAGCAGTACTTC
NA	TRBV7-6	few	TRBJ1-1	CASSLEPSGGEAFF	TGTGCCAGCAGCTTAGAACCCTCCGGGGGGGAAGCTTTCTTT
TRBD1	TRBV5-1	NA	TRBJ1-1	CASLGVRGQGSPEAFF	TGCGCCAGCCTTGGGGTACGGGGACAGGGATCCCCTGAAGCTTTCTTT
TRBD1	TRBV3-1/TRBV3-2	NA	TRBJ2-7	CASSPGTGYKMGAQYF	TGTGCCAGCAGCCCGGGGACAGGCTACAAAATGGGGGCGCAGTACTTC
TRBD1	TRBV6-5	NA	TRBJ2-7	CASSSGQGVTYEQYF	TGTGCCAGCAGTTCCGGACAGGGGGTAACCTACGAGCAGTACTTC
NA	TRBV5-1	NA	TRBJ1-1	CASSLWQGGTEAFF	TGCGCCAGCAGCTTGTGGCAGGGTGGGACTGAAGCTTTCTTT
NA	TRBV21-1	NA	TRBJ2-5	CASSKGLTKYQETQYF	TGTGCCAGCAGCAAGGGACTGACGAAGTACCAAGAGACCCAGTACTTC
NA	TRBV30	NA	TRBJ2-3	CAWRAAGYTDTQYF	TGTGCCTGGAGGGCGGCGGGTTACACAGATACGCAGTATTTT
NA	TRBV6-2/TRBV6-3	NA	TRBJ1-5	CASSLIHRVNQPQHF	TGTGCCAGCAGTTTGATTCACAGGGTCAATCAGCCCCAGCATTTT
NA	TRBV27	NA	TRBJ2-3	CASSLDTWAPDTQYF	TGTGCCAGCAGTTTAGACACTTGGGCCCCAGATACGCAGTATTTT
TRBD1	TRBV29-1	NA	TRBJ1-1	CSVGGQGVNTEAFF	TGCAGCGTTGGGGGACAGGGCGTGAACACTGAAGCTTTCTTT
NA	TRBV3-1/TRBV3-2	NA	TRBJ1-6	CASSQDAGEGSPLHF	TGTGCCAGCAGCCAAGACGCAGGGGAAGGTTCACCCCTCCACTTT
TRBD1	TRBV6-4	NA	TRBJ2-1	CASSRDRGWNEQFF	TGTGCCAGCAGCCGGGACAGGGGGTGGAATGAGCAGTTCTTC
TRBD2	TRBV27	NA	TRBJ2-1	CASSLGPSGSGNEQFF	TGTGCCAGCAGTTTAGGTCCTAGCGGGAGTGGGAATGAGCAGTTCTTC
NA	TRBV18	NA	TRBJ1-4	CAGGALGGKLFF	TGTGCCGGCGGGGCTTTAGGAGGAAAACTGTTTTTT
NA	TRBV3-1/TRBV3-2	NA	TRBJ1-6	CAISSRVDSPLHF	TGTGCCATCTCGAGCAGGGTAGATTCACCCCTCCACTTT
NA	TRBV19	NA	TRBJ1-1	CASSPSDSNTEAFF	TGTGCCAGTAGTCCTTCGGACAGTAACACTGAAGCTTTCTTT
NA	TRBV30	NA	TRBJ2-2	CAWSVYGELFF	TGTGCCTGGAGTGTATACGGGGAGCTGTTTTTT
NA	TRBV5-4	NA	TRBJ2-7	CASSGVPGSYEQYF	TGTGCCAGCAGCGGCGTCCCAGGGTCGTACGAGCAGTACTTC